The T cell receptor beta chain under discussion was sequenced for a study of T cell responses to AZD1222 COVID-19 vaccine. Clones were read by immunoSEQ multiplex PCR, and TCRdb kept only the in-frame ones, dropping some. The data show 130,000 or so clones, 70% to 85% seen once. This CDR3 comprises 12 residues. CDR1 SGHVS and CDR2 FQNEAQ come from the germline V gene. V lost 5 bases and J lost 14, with 16 bases in between. The sample consisted of peripheral blood, taken 28 days after the second AZD1222 dose. J is TRBJ1-5 and V is TRBV7-8; D is possibly TRBD1 (5 bases). This receptor was obtained from an adult who received the AZD1222 COVID-19 vaccine. The CDR3 protein is CASSPEQGRKHF. The CDR3, as DNA: TGTGCCAGCAGCCCCGAGCAGGGAAGGAAGCATTTT.